The 10 T cell receptor beta chains in this list originate from one sample, sequenced in a study of low-dose radiotherapy and immunotherapy resistance in tumors. Gene-specific TRAV and TRBV primers were used for first-strand cDNA, covering alpha and beta chains. With a constant-region primer and a V-primer adapter, TCRs were subjected to 20 PCR cycles of amplification. TCRdb used MiXCR to reprocess the reads, holding one entry per CDR3 protein. The sample has 45,000 to 75,000 distinct CDR3 sequences, about 25% seen once; the top ten hold approximately 5.4%. Stated time point: before trial treatment. The source was PBMCs, collected before treatment. These TCRs come from a male donor with prostate cancer.

The chain recombines TRBV11-3 with TRBJ2-1; D unclear. Germline assignment: CDR1 SGHNT and CDR2 YENEEA. V was shortened by 1 base and J by 6 bases, with 16 bases between the two germline ends. The length of the CDR3 is 16 residues. The CDR3 nucleotides read TGTGCCAGCAGCTTAGTAGGGAATGGGCCAAGCAATGAGCAGTTCTTC. Translating gives CASSLVGNGPSNEQFF.

This clonotype was seen just once. Given a much more abundant clone one base away, this may be a read error. In DNA, the CDR3 is TGTGCCAGCAGCGGACCAGGACTAGCGGCCTCGTCCGACGAGCAGTACTTC. This codes for CASSGPGLAASSDEQYF. The chain joins TRBV11-2 to TRBJ2-7, with 10 bases matching TRBD2. The germline CDR1 and CDR2 sequences are SGHAT and FQNNGV. V gave up 5 bases and J gave up 5 bases; unmatched junction bases: 15. The CDR3 totals 17 residues. Combining the CDR3 with reference TRBV11-2 and TRBJ2-7 gives the whole variable domain EAGVAQSPRYKIIEKRQSVAFWCNPISGHATLYWYQQILGQGPKLLIQFQNNGVVDDSQLPKDRFSAERLKGVDSTLKIQPAKLEDSAVYLCASSGPGLAASSDEQYFGPGTRLTVT.

There are many counts of this clonotype. The genes are TRBV4-1 and TRBJ2-3; weak D call: TRBD2 (7 bases). CDR1 is MGHRA and CDR2 is YSYEKL in the germline V gene. Trimming removed 0 bases from V and 0 bases from J, with 16 bases in between. CDR3 length: 18 residues. CDR3 amino acids: CASSQEGGGGRSTDTQYF. CDR3 DNA sequence: TGCGCCAGCAGCCAAGAGGGAGGGGGGGGGCGAAGCACAGATACGCAGTATTTT.

There are a few counts of this clonotype. The chain carries TRBV2 and TRBJ2-1, with no clear D. Per the germline V gene, CDR1 is SNHLY and CDR2 is FYNNEI. The CDR3 spans 16 residues. Trimming stripped 3 bases from V and 2 bases from J, with 14 bases between. The CDR3 bases are TGTGCCAGCAGTGAGGCACGACCCCCAACCTACAATGAGCAGTTCTTC. Protein: CASSEARPPTYNEQFF.

This clonotype was counted many times. This chain uses TRBV12-3 or TRBV12-4 with TRBJ1-1, with TRBD1 matching over 9 bases. Unmatched junction bases numbered 5, after V lost 5 bases and J lost 1 base. CDR3 length equals 15 residues. CDR3 region: CASSPRTGANTEAFF. The CDR3 DNA reads TGTGCCAGCAGTCCACGGACAGGGGCGAACACTGAAGCTTTCTTT.

This clonotype came up many times. The chain recombines TRBV2 with TRBJ1-5, with D uncertain. V was clipped by 0 bases and J by 0 bases, with 6 bases between them. The CDR3 sequence is 15 residues long. Per germline, CDR1 SNHLY and CDR2 FYNNEI. The CDR3: CASSEAAYSNQPQHF. DNA of the CDR3: TGTGCCAGCAGTGAAGCAGCTTATAGCAATCAGCCCCAGCATTTT.

This clonotype has ten or more counts. The gene calls are TRBV6-6 and TRBJ2-7; 11 bases match TRBD2. Unmatched junction bases numbered 11, after V lost 6 bases and J lost 1 base. The CDR3 covers 17 residues. CDR1 is MNHNY, CDR2 SVGAGI, per germline (reference sequence). As DNA, the CDR3 is TGTGCCAGCAGACCCGCCGGGACTAGCGGCTTATCCTACGAGCAGTACTTC. Residues: CASRPAGTSGLSYEQYF.

On this clonotype itself: The limits of the CDR3 on the DNA are not certain, so only TCRdb's listed CDR3 is given. This chain links TRBV5-1 with TRBJ2-2; the listed D gene, TRBD1, was not tested against the DNA. The CDR3 region is 17 residues in length, termini included. The germline V gene has CDR1 SGHRS and CDR2 YFSETQ. Here the CDR3 reads CASSLAGQPLTGELFFF.

This clonotype was counted ten times or more. The chain carries TRBV21-1 and TRBJ2-7; the D call in the table, TRBD2, was not verified against the DNA. TRBV21-1 is listed as a pseudogene. This CDR3 has 15 residues. The CDR3 sequence is CASSKRTSRSYEQYF. The DNA for the CDR3 is TGTGCCAGCAGCAAAAGGACTAGCCGATCCTACGAGCAGTACTTC.

At least ten counts were recorded for this clonotype. The rearrangement uses TRBV6-2 or TRBV6-3 and TRBJ2-1; D possibly uses TRBD1 or TRBD2 (5 bases each). The CDR3 is 15 amino acids. V lost 1 base, J lost 2 bases, and 9 bases lay in between. Germline CDR1 MNHEY, CDR2 SVGEGT. CDR3 nucleotide sequence: TGTGCCAGCAGTTACTGGGACGGCGCCTACAATGAGCAGTTCTTC. It codes for CASSYWDGAYNEQFF.